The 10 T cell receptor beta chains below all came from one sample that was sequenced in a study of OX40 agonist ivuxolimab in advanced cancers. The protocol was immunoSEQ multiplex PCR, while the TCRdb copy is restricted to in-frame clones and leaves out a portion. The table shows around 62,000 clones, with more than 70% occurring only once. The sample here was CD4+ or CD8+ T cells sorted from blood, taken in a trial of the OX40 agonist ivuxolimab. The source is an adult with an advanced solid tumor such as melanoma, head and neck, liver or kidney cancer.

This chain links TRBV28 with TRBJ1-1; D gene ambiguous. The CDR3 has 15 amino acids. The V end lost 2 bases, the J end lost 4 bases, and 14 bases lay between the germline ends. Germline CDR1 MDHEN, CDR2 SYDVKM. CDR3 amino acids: CASSLSTRVGTEAFF. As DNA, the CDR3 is TGTGCCAGCAGTTTAAGTACCCGGGTGGGCACTGAAGCTTTCTTT.

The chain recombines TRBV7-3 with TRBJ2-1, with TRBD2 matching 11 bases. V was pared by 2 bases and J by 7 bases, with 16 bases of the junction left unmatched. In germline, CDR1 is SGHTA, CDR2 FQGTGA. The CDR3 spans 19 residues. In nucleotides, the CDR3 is TGTGCCAGCAGCTTATACGGCGTGGGTCAGGGACTAGCGGTGAATGAGCAGTTCTTC. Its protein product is CASSLYGVGQGLAVNEQFF.

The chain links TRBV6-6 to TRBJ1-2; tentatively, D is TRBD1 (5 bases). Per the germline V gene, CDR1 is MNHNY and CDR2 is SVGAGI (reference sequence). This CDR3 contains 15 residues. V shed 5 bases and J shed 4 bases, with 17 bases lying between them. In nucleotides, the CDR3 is TGTGCCAGCAGTCCGGGGGTTAGCACCCTCTATGGCTACACCTTC. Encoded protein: CASSPGVSTLYGYTF.

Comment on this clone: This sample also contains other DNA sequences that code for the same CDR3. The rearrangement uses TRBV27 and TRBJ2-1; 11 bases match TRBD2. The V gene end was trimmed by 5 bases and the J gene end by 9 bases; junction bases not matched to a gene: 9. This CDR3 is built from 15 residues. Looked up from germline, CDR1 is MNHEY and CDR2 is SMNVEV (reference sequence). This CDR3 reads CASSQLAGELSEQFF. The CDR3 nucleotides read TGTGCCAGCAGTCAACTAGCGGGAGAGTTGAGTGAGCAGTTCTTC.

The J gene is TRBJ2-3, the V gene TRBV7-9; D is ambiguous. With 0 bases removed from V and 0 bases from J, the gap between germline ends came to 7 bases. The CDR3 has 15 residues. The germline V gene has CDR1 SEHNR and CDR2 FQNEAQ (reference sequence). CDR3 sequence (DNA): TGTGCCAGCAGCTTAGCTCAGATGAGCACAGATACGCAGTATTTT. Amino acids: CASSLAQMSTDTQYF.

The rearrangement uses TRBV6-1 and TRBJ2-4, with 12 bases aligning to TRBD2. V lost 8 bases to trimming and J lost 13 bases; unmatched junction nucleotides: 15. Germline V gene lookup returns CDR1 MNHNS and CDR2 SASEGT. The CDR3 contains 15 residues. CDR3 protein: CASLFGKTSGSKQYF. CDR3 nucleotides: TGTGCCAGCCTTTTCGGGAAGACTAGCGGGAGCAAACAGTACTTC.

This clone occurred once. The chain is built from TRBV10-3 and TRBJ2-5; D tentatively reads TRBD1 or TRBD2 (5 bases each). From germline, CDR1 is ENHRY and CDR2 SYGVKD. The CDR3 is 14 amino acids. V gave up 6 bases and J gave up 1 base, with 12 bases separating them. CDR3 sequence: CAIRGESGQETQYF. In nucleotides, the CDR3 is TGTGCCATCAGGGGGGAGAGCGGCCAAGAGACCCAGTACTTC.

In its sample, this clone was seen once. Here the CDR3 DNA reads TGCGCCAGCAGCCAACTCAGCGGTAAAAGGAATACGCAGTATTTT. Translation: CASSQLSGKRNTQYF. The chain links TRBV10-2 to TRBJ2-3; TRBD2 is a possible D gene (5 bases). The CDR3 is 15 residues long. V lost 6 bases and J lost 7, with 20 bases in between. Germline CDR1 WSHSY, CDR2 SAAADI.

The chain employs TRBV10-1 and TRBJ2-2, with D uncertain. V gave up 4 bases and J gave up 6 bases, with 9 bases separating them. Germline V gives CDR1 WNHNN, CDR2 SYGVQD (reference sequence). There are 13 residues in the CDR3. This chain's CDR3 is CASSVTLSGELFF. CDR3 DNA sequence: TGCGCCAGCAGTGTCACTCTCTCCGGGGAGCTGTTTTTT.

CDR3 amino acids: CASSLRGSERGYTF. The CDR3 DNA reads as TGTGCCAGCAGTCTCCGGGGCTCGGAGAGGGGCTACACCTTC. The V gene is TRBV28, the J gene TRBJ1-2; possible D gene TRBD1, 5 bases. This CDR3 is built from 14 residues. The V end was cut by 5 bases, the J end by 8 bases, with 18 bases between. Germline V gene data show CDR1 as MDHEN and CDR2 as SYDVKM.